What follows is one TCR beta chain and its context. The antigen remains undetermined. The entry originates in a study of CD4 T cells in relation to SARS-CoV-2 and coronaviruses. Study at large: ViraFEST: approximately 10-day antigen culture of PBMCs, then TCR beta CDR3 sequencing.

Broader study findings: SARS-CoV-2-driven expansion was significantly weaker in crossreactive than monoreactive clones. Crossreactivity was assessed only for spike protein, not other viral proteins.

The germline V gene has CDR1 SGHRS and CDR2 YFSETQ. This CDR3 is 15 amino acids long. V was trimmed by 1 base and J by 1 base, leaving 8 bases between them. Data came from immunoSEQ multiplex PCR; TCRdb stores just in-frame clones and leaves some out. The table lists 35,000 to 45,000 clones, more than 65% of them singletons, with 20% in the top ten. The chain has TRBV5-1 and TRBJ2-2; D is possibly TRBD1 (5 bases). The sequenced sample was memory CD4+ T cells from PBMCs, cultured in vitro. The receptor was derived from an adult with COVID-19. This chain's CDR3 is CASSLFQGNTGELFF. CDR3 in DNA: TGCGCCAGCAGCTTGTTCCAGGGGAACACCGGGGAGCTGTTTTTT.